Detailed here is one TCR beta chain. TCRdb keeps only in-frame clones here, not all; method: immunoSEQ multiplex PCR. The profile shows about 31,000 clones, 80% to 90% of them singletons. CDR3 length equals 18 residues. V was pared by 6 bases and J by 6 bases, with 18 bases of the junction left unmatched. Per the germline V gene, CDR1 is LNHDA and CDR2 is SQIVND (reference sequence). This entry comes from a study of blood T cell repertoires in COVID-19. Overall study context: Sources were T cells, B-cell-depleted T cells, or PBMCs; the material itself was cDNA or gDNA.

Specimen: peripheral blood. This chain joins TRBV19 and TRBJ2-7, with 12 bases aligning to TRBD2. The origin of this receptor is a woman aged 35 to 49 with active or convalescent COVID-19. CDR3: CASRQEGLAGPRTSEQYF. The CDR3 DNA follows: TGTGCCAGTAGGCAGGAGGGACTAGCGGGCCCCAGGACATCCGAGCAGTACTTC.